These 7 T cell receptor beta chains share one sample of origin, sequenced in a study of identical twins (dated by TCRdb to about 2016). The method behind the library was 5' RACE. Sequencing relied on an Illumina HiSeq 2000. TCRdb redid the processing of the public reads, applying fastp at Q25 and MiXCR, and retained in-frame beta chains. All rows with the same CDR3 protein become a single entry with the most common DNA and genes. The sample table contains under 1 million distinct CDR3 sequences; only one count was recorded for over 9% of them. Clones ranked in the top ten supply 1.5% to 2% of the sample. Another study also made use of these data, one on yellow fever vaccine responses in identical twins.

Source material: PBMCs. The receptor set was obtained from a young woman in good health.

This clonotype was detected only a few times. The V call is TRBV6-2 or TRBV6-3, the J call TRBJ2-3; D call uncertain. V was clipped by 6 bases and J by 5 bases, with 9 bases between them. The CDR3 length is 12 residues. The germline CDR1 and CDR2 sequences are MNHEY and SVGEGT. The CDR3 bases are TGTGCCAGCAGGCAAATTGGAGATACGCAGTATTTT. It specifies CASRQIGDTQYF.

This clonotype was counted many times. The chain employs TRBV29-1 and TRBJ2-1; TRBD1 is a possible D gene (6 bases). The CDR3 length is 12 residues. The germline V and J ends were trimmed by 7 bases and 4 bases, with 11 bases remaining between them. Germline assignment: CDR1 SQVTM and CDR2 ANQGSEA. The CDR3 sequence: CSARGQYNEQFF. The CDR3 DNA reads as TGCAGCGCTAGGGGACAATACAATGAGCAGTTCTTC.

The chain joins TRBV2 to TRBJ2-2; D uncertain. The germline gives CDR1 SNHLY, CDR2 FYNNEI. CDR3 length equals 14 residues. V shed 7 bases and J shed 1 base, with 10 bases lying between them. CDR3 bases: TGTGCCAGCACGGCATTACTGAACACCGGGGAGCTGTTTTTT. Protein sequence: CASTALLNTGELFF.

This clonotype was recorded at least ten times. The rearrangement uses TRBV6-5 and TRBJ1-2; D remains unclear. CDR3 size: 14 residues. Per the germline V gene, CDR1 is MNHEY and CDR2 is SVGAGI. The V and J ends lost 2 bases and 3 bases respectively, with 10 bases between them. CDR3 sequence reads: CASSYVDGDYGYTF. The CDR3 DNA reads TGTGCCAGCAGTTACGTGGATGGAGACTATGGCTACACCTTC.

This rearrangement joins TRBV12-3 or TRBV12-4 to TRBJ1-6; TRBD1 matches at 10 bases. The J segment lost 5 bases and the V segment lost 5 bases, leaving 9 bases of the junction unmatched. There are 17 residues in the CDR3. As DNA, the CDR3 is TGTGCCAGCAGTGACCGGGACAGGGGCTTACATAATTCACCCCTCCACTTT. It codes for CASSDRDRGLHNSPLHF.

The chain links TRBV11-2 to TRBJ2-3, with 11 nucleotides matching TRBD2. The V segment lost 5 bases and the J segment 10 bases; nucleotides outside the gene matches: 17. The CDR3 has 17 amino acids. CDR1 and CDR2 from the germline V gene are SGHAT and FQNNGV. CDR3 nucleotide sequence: TGTGCCAGCAGCCTTAAGACTAGCGGGGCCCCCCCCGGCCCGCAGTATTTT. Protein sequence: CASSLKTSGAPPGPQYF.

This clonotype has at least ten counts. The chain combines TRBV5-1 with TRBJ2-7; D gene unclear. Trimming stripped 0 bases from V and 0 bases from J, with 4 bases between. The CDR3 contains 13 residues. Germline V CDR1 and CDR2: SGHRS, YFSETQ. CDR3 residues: CASSLAPSYEQYF. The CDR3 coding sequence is TGCGCCAGCAGCTTGGCTCCCTCCTACGAGCAGTACTTC.